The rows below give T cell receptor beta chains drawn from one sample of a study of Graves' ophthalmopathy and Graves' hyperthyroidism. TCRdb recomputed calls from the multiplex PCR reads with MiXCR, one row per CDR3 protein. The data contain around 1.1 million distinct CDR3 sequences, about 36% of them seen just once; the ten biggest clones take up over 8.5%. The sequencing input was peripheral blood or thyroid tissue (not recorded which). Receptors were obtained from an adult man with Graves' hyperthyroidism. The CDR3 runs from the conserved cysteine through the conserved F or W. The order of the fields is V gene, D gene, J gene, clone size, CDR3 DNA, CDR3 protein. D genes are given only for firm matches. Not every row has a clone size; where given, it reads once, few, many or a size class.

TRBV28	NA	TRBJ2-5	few	TGTGCCAGCAGGCCCGACGACGCGAGAGAGACCCAGTACTTC	CASRPDDARETQYF
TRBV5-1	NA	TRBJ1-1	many	TGCGCCAGCCACCCTGGGAGGACTGAAGCTTTCTTT	CASHPGRTEAFF
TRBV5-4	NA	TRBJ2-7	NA	TGTGCCAGCAGCTTGGGTACTGACGGAGACTACGAGCAGTACTTC	CASSLGTDGDYEQYF
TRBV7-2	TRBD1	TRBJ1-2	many	TGTGCCAGCAGCTACGACAGGGATAACTATGGCTACACCTTC	CASSYDRDNYGYTF
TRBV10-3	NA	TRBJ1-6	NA	TGTGCCAGCAGTTACGGGGCAGACCTACTCCACTTT	CASSYGADLLHF
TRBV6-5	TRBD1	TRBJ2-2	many	TGTGCCAGCAGTGTGACAGGGACCCTGAACACCGGGGAGCTGTTTTTT	CASSVTGTLNTGELFF
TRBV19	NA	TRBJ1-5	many	TGTGCCAGTAGTCCGAGGACAGCCAATCAGCCCCAGCATTTT	CASSPRTANQPQHF
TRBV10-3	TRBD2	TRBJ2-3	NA	TGTGCCATCAGTGAGCTCCCACTAGCGGGGGGGGAAGATACGCAGTATTTT	CAISELPLAGGEDTQYF
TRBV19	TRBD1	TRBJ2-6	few	TGTGCCAGTAGTCCCCAATACTCAGGGGGCATCGGCTCTGGGGCCAACGTCCTGACTTTC	CASSPQYSGGIGSGANVLTF
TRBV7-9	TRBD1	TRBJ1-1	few	TGTGCCAGCAGCTTAAAGACAGGGCGTACAGGAACTAATGAAGCTTTCTTT	CASSLKTGRTGTNEAFF
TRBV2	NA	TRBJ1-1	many	TGTGCCAGCCCCGGGGGTGAAGCTTTCTTT	CASPGGEAFF
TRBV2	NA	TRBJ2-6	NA	TGTGCCAGCTGCCCCCGGAATTGGTTCGGGGGTGGGGTCAACGTCCTGACTTTC	CASCPRNWFGGGVNVLTF
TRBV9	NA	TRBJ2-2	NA	TGTGCCAGCAGCGTTAGGGGGTCGGGTAGCACGAACACCGGGGAGCTGTTTTTT	CASSVRGSGSTNTGELFF
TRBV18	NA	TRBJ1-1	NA	TGTGCCAGCTCACCGGACGACACTGAAGCTTTCTTT	CASSPDDTEAFF
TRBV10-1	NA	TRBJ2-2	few	TGCGCCAGCAGAGCAGGAGATGCGAACACCGGGGAGCTGTTTTTT	CASRAGDANTGELFF
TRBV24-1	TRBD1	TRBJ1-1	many	TGTGCCACCAGTGATTCCGACAGGGGGCGAATCACTGAAGCTTTCTTT	CATSDSDRGRITEAFF
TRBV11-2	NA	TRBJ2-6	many	TGTGCCAGCAGCTTAGAGGCCAGCCAATCTGGGGCCAACGTCCTGACTTTC	CASSLEASQSGANVLTF
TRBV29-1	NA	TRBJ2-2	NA	TGCAGCGTTGCCCCCGGGACACGGAACACCGGGGAGCTGTTTTTT	CSVAPGTRNTGELFF
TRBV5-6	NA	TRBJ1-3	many	TGTGCCAGCAGCCCGGACAACGGAAACACCATATATTTT	CASSPDNGNTIYF
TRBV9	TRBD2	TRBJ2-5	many	TGTGCCAGCAGCGTAGATATGCGGGGGTCTCAAGAGACCCAGTACTTC	CASSVDMRGSQETQYF
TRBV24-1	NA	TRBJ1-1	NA	TGTGCCACCCGCGACGGACGGTCCCATAGTGAAGCTTTCTTT	CATRDGRSHSEAFF
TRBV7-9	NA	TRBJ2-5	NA	TGTGCCAGCAGCTTTGGGGGTCGGTACCAAGAGACCCAGTACTTC	CASSFGGRYQETQYF
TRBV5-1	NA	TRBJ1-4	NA	TGCGCCAGCAGCCCTGAGGCAGGGGCGGGTGAAAAACTGTTTTTT	CASSPEAGAGEKLFF
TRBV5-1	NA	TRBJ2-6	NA	TGCGCCAGCAGCACCGGACAACGAGCCGGGGCAGCTCCTGGGGCCAACGTCCTGACTTTC	CASSTGQRAGAAPGANVLTF
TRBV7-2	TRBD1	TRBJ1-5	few	TGTGCCAGCAGTGGACAGGGGCCTGGATGGCCCCAGCATTTT	CASSGQGPGWPQHF
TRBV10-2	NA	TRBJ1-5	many	TGCGCCAGCAGTGAAGTAGGGATGTCCAATCAGCCCCAGCATTTT	CASSEVGMSNQPQHF
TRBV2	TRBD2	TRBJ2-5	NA	TGTGCCAGCTTTTGGACTAGCGGGGGGGAAGAGACCCAGTACTTC	CASFWTSGGEETQYF
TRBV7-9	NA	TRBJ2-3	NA	TGTGCCAGCAGCCCAGCAGGGGCAGATACGCAGTATTTT	CASSPAGADTQYF
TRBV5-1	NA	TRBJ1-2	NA	TGCGCCAGCAGCATAGGTCGGAATGTACTACCTAACTATGGCTACACCTTC	CASSIGRNVLPNYGYTF
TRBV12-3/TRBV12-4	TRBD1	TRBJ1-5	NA	TGTGCCAGCTGGGACAGGACAGCGTCCAATCAGCCCCAGCATTTT	CASWDRTASNQPQHF
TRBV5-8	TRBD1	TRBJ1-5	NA	TGTGCCAGCAGCTTGTGGGACAGATATCAGCCCCAGCATTTT	CASSLWDRYQPQHF
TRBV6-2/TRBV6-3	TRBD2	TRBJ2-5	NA	TGTGCCAGCAGCCCGGGACTAGCGACGTACCAAGAGACCCAGTACTTC	CASSPGLATYQETQYF
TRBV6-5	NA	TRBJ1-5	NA	TGTGCCAGCAGTTACTCGTCTGGGGCGGGAGAGACCCAGCATTTT	CASSYSSGAGETQHF
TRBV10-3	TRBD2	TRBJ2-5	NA	TGTGCCATCGGGCCTAGCGGGGGGACTTCCCAAGAGACCCAGTACTTC	CAIGPSGGTSQETQYF
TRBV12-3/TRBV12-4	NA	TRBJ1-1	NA	TGTGCCAGCAGGGGCAGGGGATTACCGAACACTGAAGCTTTCTTT	CASRGRGLPNTEAFF
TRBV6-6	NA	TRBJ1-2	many	TGTGCCAGCAGCTCGGACCGTCGCAGTGGCTACACCTTC	CASSSDRRSGYTF
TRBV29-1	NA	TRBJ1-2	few	TGCAGCGTTGAAGACCACCGGGTCGGCTACACCTTC	CSVEDHRVGYTF
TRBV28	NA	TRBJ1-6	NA	TGTGCCAGCAGTGACCGGGCGGGTTTATCCCTCCACTTT	CASSDRAGLSLHF
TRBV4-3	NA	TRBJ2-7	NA	TGCGCCAGCAGCCAAGGATGGGGCCAACCCTACGAGCAGTGCTTC	CASSQGWGQPYEQCF
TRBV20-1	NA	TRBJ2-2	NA	TGCAGTGCTAGAACGAAACACCTCCACAGGGCCGGGGAGCTGTTTTTT	CSARTKHLHRAGELFF
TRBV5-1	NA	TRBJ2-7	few	TGCGCCAGCAGCCTGGGGGTCGGGCATCGCGAGCAGTACTTC	CASSLGVGHREQYF
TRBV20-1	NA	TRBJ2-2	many	TGCAGTGCTAGAGGCTGGACACCCAACCGGAGGAACACCGGGGAGCTGTTTTTT	CSARGWTPNRRNTGELFF
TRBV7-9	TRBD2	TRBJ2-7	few	TGTGCCAGCAGCCCGGGGTTCGGGAGGGTCCAAGAGCAGTACTTC	CASSPGFGRVQEQYF